This T cell receptor (beta chain) came from a study of T cells in Graves' hyperthyroidism and ophthalmopathy. Recently diagnosed hyperthyroidism of less than 2 months' duration affected patients aged 18 to 65. For the diagnoses, clinical symptoms, serum thyroxine and TRAb, thyroid ultrasound and orbital computed tomography were used. Amplification of TCR beta CDR3 regions used RNA as the template. TCR CDR3 regions were first amplified by RT-PCR with HTBI primers. TCRdb reprocessed the multiplex PCR reads via MiXCR and lists one record per CDR3 protein. The repertoire includes a few hundred thousand distinct CDR3 sequences, around 45% of them detected once, and about 8.2% sits in the top ten. The sample comprised peripheral blood or thyroid tissue (not recorded which). The receptor comes from a woman aged 18-35 years with Graves' hyperthyroidism.

The CDR3 DNA reads TGTGCCAGCAGCTTATCGCCTCAGGGTTCGGGAGAAGCTTTCTTT. Its translation: CASSLSPQGSGEAFF. The chain recombines TRBV7-9 with TRBJ1-1; D is possibly TRBD1 (5 bases). The CDR3 loop spans 15 amino acids. V was clipped by 2 bases and J by 8 bases, with 18 bases between them. Germline V gene data show CDR1 as SEHNR and CDR2 as FQNEAQ (reference sequence).